Following are 5 T cell receptor beta chains from one sample sequenced in a study of CD8 T cells in Susac syndrome. Reverse transcription used about 0.5 to 1 ug RNA and random hexamers. TCRdb used MiXCR to reprocess the immunoSEQ multiplex PCR reads, holding one entry per CDR3 protein. The table has approximately 150,000 distinct CDR3 sequences, approximately 90% seen once. The sample consisted of CD4+ T cells from PBMCs. These receptors were collected from a human donor in good health.

V is TRBV20-1 and J is TRBJ1-5; no clear D. V was cut by 0 bases and J by 0 bases, with 9 bases left in between. CDR1 and CDR2 (germline): DFQATT, SNEGSKA (reference sequence). This CDR3 has 15 residues. The CDR3 spells CSAREYMYSNQPQHF. The CDR3 nucleotides read TGCAGTGCTAGAGAATACATGTATAGCAATCAGCCCCAGCATTTT.

The chain uses TRBV7-2 and TRBJ1-6; possible D gene TRBD1, 5 bases. CDR3 size: 14 residues. Trimming removed 5 bases from V and 14 bases from J, with 19 bases in between. CDR1 SGHTA and CDR2 FQGNSA come from the germline V gene. The chain's CDR3 is CASSRDVSGPTLHF. CDR3 bases: TGTGCCAGCAGCCGGGACGTCTCGGGACCCACCCTCCACTTT.

The J gene is TRBJ2-3, the V gene TRBV5-1; 9 nucleotides agree with TRBD2. Germline V gene lookup returns CDR1 SGHRS and CDR2 YFSETQ. The CDR3 has 12 amino acids. The J segment lost 15 bases and the V segment lost 4 bases, leaving 9 bases of the junction unmatched. The CDR3 DNA follows: TGCGCCAGCAGCACGACTAGCGGACCTAGTTATTTT. Translated, it gives CASSTTSGPSYF.

The J gene is TRBJ2-5, the V gene TRBV10-3; 9 positions agree with TRBD1. V dropped 3 bases and J dropped 4; count of bases not matched to a gene: 3. The CDR3 contains 14 residues. Germline V gene sequence: CDR1 ENHRY, CDR2 SYGVKD. The CDR3 sequence is CAISEATGGETQYF. For the CDR3, the DNA is TGTGCCATCAGTGAAGCGACAGGGGGAGAGACCCAGTACTTC.

The rearrangement links TRBV7-3 to TRBJ2-7; D ambiguous. The CDR3 sequence is 15 residues long. Germline V lookup: CDR1 SGHTA, CDR2 FQGTGA. Trimming took 1 base from V and 5 from J, leaving 15 bases between them. This CDR3 reads CASSLSVGSWNEQYF. The CDR3 region has the DNA TGTGCCAGCAGCTTAAGTGTCGGAAGCTGGAACGAGCAGTACTTC. Filled out from reference TRBV7-3 and TRBJ2-7, the complete variable domain reads GAGVSQTPSNKVTEKGKYVELRCDPISGHTALYWYRQSLGQGPEFLIYFQGTGAADDSGLPNDRFFAVRPEGSVSTLKIQRTERGDSAVYLCASSLSVGSWNEQYFGPGTRLTVT.